The 31 T cell receptor beta chains below all came from one sample that was sequenced in a study of T cells in tuberculosis. TCRdb's copy holds only in-frame clones and misses some; the assay was immunoSEQ multiplex PCR. Among some 41,000 clones, almost 95% were seen once, and the ten largest hold around an eighth. Sequencing input: PBMCs. The receptors were gathered from a donor aged 10 to 29 with latent tuberculosis or without tuberculosis infection. Some clones in this sample may be carry-over from other donors' samples.

This chain links TRBV19 with TRBJ1-2, with D tentatively TRBD1 (5 bases). The length of the CDR3 is 15 residues. Trimming took off 1 base at V and 8 bases at J, with 17 bases between the two ends. Germline V lookup: CDR1 LNHDA, CDR2 SQIVND (reference sequence). CDR3 DNA: TGTGCCAGTAGTATAGGGAGGGGACCTAGGGTCGGCTACACCTTC. Translation: CASSIGRGPRVGYTF.

The chain has TRBV19 and TRBJ1-1, with TRBD1 matching over 7 bases. CDR3 size: 13 residues. Germline CDR1 reads LNHDA; CDR2 reads SQIVND (reference sequence). V trimming: 5 bases; J trimming: 0 bases; junction bases outside the gene matches: 0. The CDR3 is CASSDRVNTEAFF. Written as DNA, the CDR3 is TGTGCCAGTAGTGACAGGGTGAACACTGAAGCTTTCTTT.

The V call is TRBV4-3, the J call TRBJ1-2; 7 bases map to TRBD1. Germline CDR1 LGHNA, CDR2 YSLEER. This CDR3 has 16 residues. With V trimmed by 1 base and J by 2 bases, 7 bases remained unmatched. CDR3 in DNA: TGCGCCAGCAGCCAAGTAGTATCAGGGGGAAACTATGGCTACACCTTC. This encodes CASSQVVSGGNYGYTF.

The chain employs TRBV7-3 and TRBJ2-2; 13 nucleotides align to TRBD2. The CDR3 spans 17 residues. The V gene end was trimmed by 5 bases and the J gene end by 4 bases; junction bases not matched to a gene: 7. The germline V gene has CDR1 SGHTA and CDR2 FQGTGA. CDR3 amino acids: CASSPLAGGPGTGELFF. The CDR3 DNA is TGTGCCAGCAGCCCACTAGCGGGGGGGCCGGGCACCGGGGAGCTGTTTTTT.

This chain uses TRBV18 with TRBJ1-5, with 9 bases matching TRBD1. The CDR3 has 16 amino acids. Germline V gene data show CDR1 as KGHSH and CDR2 as LQKENI. V dropped 4 bases and J dropped 7; count of bases not matched to a gene: 11. The CDR3 coding sequence is TGTGCCAGCTCACTGAGAACCGGGACAGGGCCCCAGCCCCAGCATTTT. Amino acids: CASSLRTGTGPQPQHF.

This chain connects TRBV29-1 to TRBJ2-1; 8 bases line up with TRBD1. V lost 3 bases and J lost 9; bases outside the gene matches: 7. This CDR3 has 13 residues. Germline CDR1 reads SQVTM; CDR2 reads ANQGSEA. The CDR3 DNA reads as TGCAGCGTTGATCCGGACAGGGCGCCTGAGCAGTTCTTC. It yields the protein CSVDPDRAPEQFF.

The chain recombines TRBV6-1 with TRBJ1-3; 8 positions agree with TRBD1. The CDR3 runs to 14 residues. Germline lookup yields CDR1 MNHNS and CDR2 SASEGT. V lost 6 bases to trimming and J lost 4 bases; unmatched junction nucleotides: 5. The CDR3 region is CASREGQEGNTIYF. DNA for the CDR3: TGTGCCAGCAGGGAGGGACAGGAAGGAAACACCATATATTTT.

The V call is TRBV6-6, the J call TRBJ1-1; the match to TRBD1 covers 8 bases. The germline gives CDR1 MNHNY, CDR2 SVGAGI (reference sequence). The junction had 7 bases not matched to a gene; V was cut back by 2 bases and J by 5 bases. The CDR3 runs to 15 residues. The CDR3: CASSYATGEGTEAFF. CDR3 DNA: TGTGCCAGCAGTTACGCGACAGGGGAGGGGACTGAAGCTTTCTTT.

The rearrangement joins TRBV14 to TRBJ2-7; TRBD2 is a possible D gene (5 bases). Germline V CDR1 and CDR2: SGHDN, FVKESK. This CDR3 comprises 15 residues. V lost 0 bases, J lost 7 bases, and 16 bases lay in between. CDR3 region: CASSQDTVPTGEQYF. The DNA for the CDR3 is TGTGCCAGCAGCCAAGATACGGTCCCAACGGGGGAGCAGTACTTC.

This chain connects TRBV6-6 to TRBJ1-1, with TRBD1 matching 10 bases. Germline CDR1 reads MNHNY; CDR2 reads SVGAGI (reference sequence). V lost 6 bases to trimming and J lost 7 bases; unmatched junction nucleotides: 8. This CDR3 has 14 residues. CDR3 sequence: CASRGGDRGVEAFF. The CDR3 nucleotides are TGTGCCAGCAGGGGGGGGGACAGGGGAGTTGAAGCTTTCTTT.

The chain recombines TRBV5-4 with TRBJ2-7; TRBD1 might be the D (6 bases). The V gene lost 4 bases and the J gene lost 1 base, with 24 bases spanning the gap. The length of the CDR3 is 18 residues. Germline CDR1 SGHNT, CDR2 YYREEE (reference sequence). The chain's CDR3 is CASSRPVTGTTPSYEQYF. The CDR3 coding sequence is TGTGCCAGCAGCCGGCCCGTAACCGGGACAACACCTTCCTACGAGCAGTACTTC.

This clone was seen once. V usage is TRBV6-5 and J usage is TRBJ2-3, with 10 bases that match TRBD1. The germline V gene encodes CDR1 MNHEY and CDR2 SVGAGI. Unmatched junction bases numbered 3, after V lost 6 bases and J lost 6 bases. This CDR3 is 13 amino acids long. The DNA of the CDR3 is TGTGCCAGCAGCGACAGGGGGCCGGATACGCAGTATTTT. Translation gives CASSDRGPDTQYF.

J is TRBJ2-1 and V is TRBV27; 7 bases line up with TRBD2. The junction had 4 bases not matched to a gene; V was cut back by 5 bases and J by 0 bases. The CDR3 is 15 amino acids. Germline V CDR1 and CDR2: MNHEY, SMNVEV (reference sequence). The CDR3: CASSPRGSSYNEQFF. CDR3 nucleotide sequence: TGTGCCAGCAGTCCGCGGGGGAGCTCCTACAATGAGCAGTTCTTC.

The gene calls are TRBV30 and TRBJ2-1; 7 positions match TRBD2. Germline V gene lookup returns CDR1 GTSNPN and CDR2 SVGIG (reference sequence). The ends lost 0 bases at V and 7 bases at J; junction bases unmatched: 9. CDR3 size: 15 residues. CDR3 in DNA: TGTGCCTGGAGTGTAGGGCGGGGGTCGAAAAATGAGCAGTTCTTC. It yields the protein CAWSVGRGSKNEQFF.

The chain carries TRBV13 and TRBJ2-5; a weak D match, TRBD1 (5 bases). The CDR3 is 15 amino acids. The germline V gene has CDR1 PRHDT and CDR2 FYEKMQ (reference sequence). V was trimmed by 5 bases and J by 4 bases, leaving 17 bases between them. CDR3 DNA: TGTGCCAGCAGCCCACGAATCCAAAGGGGAGAGACCCAGTACTTC. The encoded protein is CASSPRIQRGETQYF.

The chain links TRBV5-5 to TRBJ1-1; no clear D gene. CDR1 SGHKS and CDR2 YYEKEE come from the germline V gene (reference sequence). The V end was cut by 1 base, the J end by 3 bases, with 7 bases between. CDR3 size: 13 residues. This chain's CDR3 is CASSLNGDTEAFF. CDR3 bases: TGTGCCAGCAGCTTGAACGGGGACACTGAAGCTTTCTTT.

The chain uses TRBV4-3 and TRBJ2-3; 8 bases agree with TRBD2. Per the germline V gene, CDR1 is LGHNA and CDR2 is YSLEER. The CDR3 is 18 residues long. V shed 0 bases, J shed 0 bases, and the junction held 8 bases outside the gene matches. CDR3 sequence: CASSQDEASGLSTDTQYF. CDR3 bases: TGCGCCAGCAGCCAAGATGAAGCTAGCGGGTTAAGCACAGATACGCAGTATTTT.

This clone came up a few times. This chain links TRBV5-1 with TRBJ2-3; 8 positions match TRBD2. J was trimmed by 1 base and V by 7 bases; bases with no gene match: 8. The CDR3 spans 15 residues. CDR1 is SGHRS and CDR2 is YFSETQ in the germline V gene. CDR3 in amino acids: CASGPGSGGTDTQYF. The CDR3 region has the DNA TGCGCCAGCGGCCCAGGTAGCGGGGGCACAGATACGCAGTATTTT.

The chain joins TRBV13 to TRBJ2-3, with D maybe TRBD1 (5 bases). V lost 1 base and J 0 bases, leaving 5 bases between the germline ends. This CDR3 contains 14 residues. Germline lookup yields CDR1 PRHDT and CDR2 FYEKMQ (reference sequence). Written as DNA, the CDR3 is TGTGCCAGCAGCTTAGACAGGAGCACAGATACGCAGTATTTT. As protein: CASSLDRSTDTQYF.

The rearrangement links TRBV2 to TRBJ2-1; 9 bases are shared with TRBD1. Germline lookup yields CDR1 SNHLY and CDR2 FYNNEI. This CDR3 has 13 residues. Germline trimming cut 8 bases from V and 5 bases from J; bases unmatched to any gene: 4. CDR3 sequence reads: CASGGQGNNEQFF. The CDR3 coding sequence is TGTGCCAGCGGAGGACAGGGGAACAATGAGCAGTTCTTC.

This clone has a single count. This rearrangement joins TRBV6-1 to TRBJ2-7; maybe TRBD1 (6 bases). CDR1 and CDR2 from the germline V gene are MNHNS and SASEGT. V was cut by 6 bases and J by 0 bases, with 6 bases left in between. The CDR3 is made up of 12 amino acids. In DNA, the CDR3 is TGTGCCAGCAGGGACAGCTCCTACGAGCAGTACTTC. Residues: CASRDSSYEQYF.

V is TRBV19 and J is TRBJ1-6, with D perhaps matching TRBD1 (5 bases). Trimming took off 6 bases at V and 9 bases at J, with 9 bases between the two ends. There are 12 residues in the CDR3. Germline V gene lookup returns CDR1 LNHDA and CDR2 SQIVND (reference sequence). Here the CDR3 DNA reads TGTGCCAGTAGCCGGGGGGTTTCACCCCTCCACTTT. The encoded protein is CASSRGVSPLHF.

This clone was recorded once. The chain links TRBV5-5 to TRBJ1-1, with D hard to call. The CDR3 totals 13 residues. Germline loops: CDR1 SGHKS, CDR2 YYEKEE (reference sequence). V was shortened by 0 bases and J by 3 bases, with 6 bases between the two germline ends. CDR3 region: CASSLAKHTEAFF. CDR3 nucleotides: TGTGCCAGCAGCTTGGCTAAACACACTGAAGCTTTCTTT.

The chain joins TRBV7-2 to TRBJ1-1; D may be TRBD1 (6 bases). The CDR3 has 13 residues. Trimming shortened V by 5 bases and J by 3 bases, and 10 bases separated the two germline ends. CDR1 is SGHTA and CDR2 is FQGNSA in the germline V gene. CDR3: CASSNRVDTEAFF. The CDR3 DNA reads TGTGCCAGCAGCAACAGGGTCGACACTGAAGCTTTCTTT.

This chain links TRBV15 with TRBJ2-1; D possibly corresponds to TRBD1 (6 bases). Germline CDR1 and CDR2: LNHNV and YYDKDF (reference sequence). Trimming left V 7 bases short and J 2 bases short, with 12 bases between. There are 14 residues in the CDR3. This chain's CDR3 is CATKPGTTYNEQFF. CDR3 sequence (DNA): TGTGCCACCAAACCCGGGACAACCTACAATGAGCAGTTCTTC.

This chain connects TRBV18 to TRBJ1-1, with 8 bases fitting TRBD1. The V segment lost 3 bases and the J segment 7 bases; nucleotides outside the gene matches: 10. The CDR3 runs 15 residues. Germline CDR1 is KGHSH and CDR2 is LQKENI. The CDR3 is CASSPSRTGHGEAFF. In nucleotides, the CDR3 is TGTGCCAGCTCACCCTCCCGGACAGGGCACGGTGAAGCTTTCTTT. Filled out from reference TRBV18 and TRBJ1-1, the complete variable domain reads NAGVMQNPRHLVRRRGQEARLRCSPMKGHSHVYWYRQLPEEGLKFMVYLQKENIIDESGMPKERFSAEFPKEGPSILRIQQVVRGDSAAYFCASSPSRTGHGEAFFGQGTRLTVV.

V usage is TRBV5-1 and J usage is TRBJ2-2, with D tentatively TRBD1 (5 bases). V shed 4 bases and J shed 4 bases, with 11 bases lying between them. Germline CDR1 reads SGHRS; CDR2 reads YFSETQ. The CDR3 sequence is 14 residues long. The CDR3 sequence: CASSGPGFTGELFF. DNA for the CDR3: TGCGCCAGCAGCGGACCAGGGTTCACCGGGGAGCTGTTTTTT.

The gene calls are TRBV7-6 and TRBJ1-6; no definite D call. V was pared by 8 bases and J by 3 bases, with 14 bases between. The CDR3 length is 15 residues. In germline, CDR1 is SGHVS, CDR2 FNYEAQ. The CDR3 bases are TGTGCCAGCCCTCAACGAGGTTACTATAATTCACCCCTCCACTTT. Amino acids: CASPQRGYYNSPLHF.

This rearrangement joins TRBV5-6 to TRBJ2-3; tentative D call: TRBD1 (6 bases). V shed 3 bases and J shed 2 bases, with 10 bases lying between them. The CDR3 is 14 amino acids. The germline gives CDR1 SGHDT, CDR2 YYEEEE. In DNA form, the CDR3 reads TGTGCCAGCAGCTACGGGACATACACAGATACGCAGTATTTT. Translation: CASSYGTYTDTQYF.

The chain has TRBV13 and TRBJ1-2; perhaps TRBD1 as D (6 bases). Trimming removed 2 bases from V and 7 bases from J, with 20 bases in between. CDR1 is PRHDT and CDR2 is FYEKMQ in the germline V gene (reference sequence). CDR3 length: 16 amino acids. The CDR3 here is CASSLSSGAPGFGYTF. Written as DNA, the CDR3 is TGTGCCAGCAGCTTATCTTCAGGGGCCCCAGGTTTTGGCTACACCTTC.

This chain's CDR3 is CAISGVGGNQPQHF. CDR3 bases: TGTGCCATCAGTGGGGTTGGAGGGAACCAGCCCCAGCATTTT. The chain joins TRBV10-3 to TRBJ1-5; D not resolved. Per germline, CDR1 ENHRY and CDR2 SYGVKD. V lost 4 bases to trimming and J lost 7 bases, with 14 bases between them. The CDR3 sequence is 14 residues long.